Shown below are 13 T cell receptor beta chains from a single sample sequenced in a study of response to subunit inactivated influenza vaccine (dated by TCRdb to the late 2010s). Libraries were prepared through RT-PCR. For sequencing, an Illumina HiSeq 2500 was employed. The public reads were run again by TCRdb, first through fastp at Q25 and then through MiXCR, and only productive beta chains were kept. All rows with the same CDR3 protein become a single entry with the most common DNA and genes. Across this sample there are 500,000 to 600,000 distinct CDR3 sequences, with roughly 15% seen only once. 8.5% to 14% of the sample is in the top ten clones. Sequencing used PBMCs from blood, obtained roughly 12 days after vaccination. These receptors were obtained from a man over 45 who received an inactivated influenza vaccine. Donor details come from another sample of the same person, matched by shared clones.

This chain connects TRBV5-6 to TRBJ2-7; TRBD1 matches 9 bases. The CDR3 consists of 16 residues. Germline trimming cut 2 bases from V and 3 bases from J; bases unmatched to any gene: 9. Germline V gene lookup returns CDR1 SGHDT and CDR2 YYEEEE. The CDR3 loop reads CASSFRGTGSVYEQYF. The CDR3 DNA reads TGTGCCAGCAGCTTTCGAGGGACAGGGTCCGTCTACGAGCAGTACTTC.

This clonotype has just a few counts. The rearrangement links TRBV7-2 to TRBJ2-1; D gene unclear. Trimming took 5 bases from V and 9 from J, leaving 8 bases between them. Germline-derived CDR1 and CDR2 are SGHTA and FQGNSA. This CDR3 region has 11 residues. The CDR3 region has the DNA TGTGCCAGCAGCAAGTGGGGTGAGCAGTTCTTC. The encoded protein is CASSKWGEQFF.

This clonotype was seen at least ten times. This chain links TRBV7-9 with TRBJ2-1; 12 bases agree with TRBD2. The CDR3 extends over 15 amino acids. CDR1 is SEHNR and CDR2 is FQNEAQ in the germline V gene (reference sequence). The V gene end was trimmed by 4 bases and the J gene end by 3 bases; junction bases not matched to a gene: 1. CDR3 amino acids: CASSSTSGGYNEQFF. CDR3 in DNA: TGTGCCAGCAGCTCGACTAGCGGGGGCTACAATGAGCAGTTCTTC.

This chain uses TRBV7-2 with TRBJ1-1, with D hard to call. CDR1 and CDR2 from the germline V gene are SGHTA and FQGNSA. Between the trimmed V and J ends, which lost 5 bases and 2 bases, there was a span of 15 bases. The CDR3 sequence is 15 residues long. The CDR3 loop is CASSLAPSPNTEAFF. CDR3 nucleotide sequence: TGTGCCAGCAGCCTCGCCCCGTCCCCAAACACTGAAGCTTTCTTT.

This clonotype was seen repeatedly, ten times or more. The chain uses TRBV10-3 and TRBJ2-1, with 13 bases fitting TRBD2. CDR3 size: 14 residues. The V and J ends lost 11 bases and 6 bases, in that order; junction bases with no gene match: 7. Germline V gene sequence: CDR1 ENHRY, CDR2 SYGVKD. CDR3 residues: CAVTSGGAGNEQFF. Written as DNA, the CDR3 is TGTGCCGTCACTAGCGGGGGGGCCGGCAATGAGCAGTTCTTC.

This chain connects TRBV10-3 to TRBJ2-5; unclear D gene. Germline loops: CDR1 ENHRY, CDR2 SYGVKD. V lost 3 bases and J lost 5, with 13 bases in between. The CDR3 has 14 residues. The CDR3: CAISDKTGVETQYF. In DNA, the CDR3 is TGTGCCATCAGTGATAAGACTGGGGTGGAGACCCAGTACTTC.

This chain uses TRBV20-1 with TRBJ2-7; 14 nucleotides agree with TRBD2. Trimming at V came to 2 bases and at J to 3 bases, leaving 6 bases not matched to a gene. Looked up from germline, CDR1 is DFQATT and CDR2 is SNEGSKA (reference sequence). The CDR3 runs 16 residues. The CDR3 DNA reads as TGCAGTGCTAGACCCCGACTAGCGGGAGGGGTCTACGAGCAGTACTTC. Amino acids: CSARPRLAGGVYEQYF.

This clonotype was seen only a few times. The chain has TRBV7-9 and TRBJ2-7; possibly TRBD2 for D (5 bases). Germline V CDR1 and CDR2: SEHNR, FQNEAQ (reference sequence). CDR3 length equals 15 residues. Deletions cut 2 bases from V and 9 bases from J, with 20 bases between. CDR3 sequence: CASSLNADGLPGQYF. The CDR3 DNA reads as TGTGCCAGCAGCTTAAATGCGGACGGACTTCCGGGGCAGTACTTC.

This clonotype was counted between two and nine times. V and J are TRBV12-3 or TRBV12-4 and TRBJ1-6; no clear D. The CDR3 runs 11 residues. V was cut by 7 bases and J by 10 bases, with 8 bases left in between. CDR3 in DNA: TGTGCCAGCAATGACCGCTCACCCCTCCACTTT. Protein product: CASNDRSPLHF.

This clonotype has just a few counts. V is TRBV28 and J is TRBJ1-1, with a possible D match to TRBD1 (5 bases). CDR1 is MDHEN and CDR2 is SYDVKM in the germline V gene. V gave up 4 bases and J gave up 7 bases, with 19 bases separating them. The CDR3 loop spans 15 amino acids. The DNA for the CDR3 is TGTGCCAGCAGTTCCCCGGCCGGGACGGAGAATGAAGCTTTCTTT. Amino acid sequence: CASSSPAGTENEAFF. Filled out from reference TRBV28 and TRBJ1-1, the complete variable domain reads DVKVTQSSRYLVKRTGEKVFLECVQDMDHENMFWYRQDPGLGLRLIYFSYDVKMKEKGDIPEGYSVSREKKERFSLILESASTNQTSMYLCASSSPAGTENEAFFGQGTRLTVV.

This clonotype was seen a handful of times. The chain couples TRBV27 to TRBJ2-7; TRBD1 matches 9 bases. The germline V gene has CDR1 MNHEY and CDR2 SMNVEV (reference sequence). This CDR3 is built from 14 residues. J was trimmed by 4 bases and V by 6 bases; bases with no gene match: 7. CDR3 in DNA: TGTGCCAGCAGCAAGGACAGGGGAAAATACGAGCAGTACTTC. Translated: CASSKDRGKYEQYF.

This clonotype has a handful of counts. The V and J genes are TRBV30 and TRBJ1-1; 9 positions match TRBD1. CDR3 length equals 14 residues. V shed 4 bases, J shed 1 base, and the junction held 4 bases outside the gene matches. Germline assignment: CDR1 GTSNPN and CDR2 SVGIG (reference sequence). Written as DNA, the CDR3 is TGTGCCTGGATCGACAGGGGGACGAACACTGAAGCTTTCTTT. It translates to CAWIDRGTNTEAFF.

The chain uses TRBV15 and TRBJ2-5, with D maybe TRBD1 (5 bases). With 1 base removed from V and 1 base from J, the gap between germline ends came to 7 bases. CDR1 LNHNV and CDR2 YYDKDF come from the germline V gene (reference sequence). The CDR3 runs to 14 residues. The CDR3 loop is CATSRGQGQETQYF. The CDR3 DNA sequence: TGTGCCACCAGCAGAGGTCAGGGCCAAGAGACCCAGTACTTC.